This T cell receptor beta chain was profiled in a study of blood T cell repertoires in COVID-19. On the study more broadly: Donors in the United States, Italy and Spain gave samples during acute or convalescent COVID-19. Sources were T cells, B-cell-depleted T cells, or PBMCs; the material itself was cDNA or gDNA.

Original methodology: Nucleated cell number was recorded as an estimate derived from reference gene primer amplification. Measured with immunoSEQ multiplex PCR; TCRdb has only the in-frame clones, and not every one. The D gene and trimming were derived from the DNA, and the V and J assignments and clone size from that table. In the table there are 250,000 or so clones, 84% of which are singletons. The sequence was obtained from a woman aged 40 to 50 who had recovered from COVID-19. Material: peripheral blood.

The CDR3 is CASSSDRAGETQYF. CDR3 DNA sequence: TGTGCCAGCAGCTCGGACAGGGCAGGGGAGACCCAGTACTTC. This sequence joins TRBV7-9 and TRBJ2-5; 8 positions agree with TRBD1. Germline V CDR1 and CDR2: SEHNR, FQNEAQ (reference sequence). This CDR3 comprises 14 residues. Trimming removed 4 bases from V and 5 bases from J; junction bases left unmatched: 6.